This T cell receptor beta chain is drawn from a study of T cells expressing NK-cell markers. Across the study: Seven of the eight sequenced donors were classified as HCMV-seropositive, and one was classified as seronegative. Points from the study as a whole: It is unclear if expanded NKG2C-expressing clones target HCMV antigens. In several donors, these clonotypes also led the CD3+CD56-NKG2C+ fraction. Dominant NKG2C+ clonotypes accounted for roughly 1.0-7.0% of CD8+ T cells in about six donors.

This CDR3 comprises 14 residues. Germline-derived CDR1 and CDR2 are SGHRS and YFSETQ. On this clonotype: Its antigen is currently unknown.

With the 5' RACE reads reprocessed, TCRdb shows one record per CDR3 protein and no DNA. This repertoire includes 500,000 to 600,000 distinct CDR3 sequences. The receptor comes from a man aged 18-30 years in good health. Material for sequencing was blood T cells: a sorted CD56 or NKG2C T cell subset, CD4+ or CD8+ T cells, or bulk PBMC T cells (not recorded which). The genes are TRBV5-1 and TRBJ2-1; TCRdb picks TRBD1, but there is no DNA to check that call. CDR3 sequence: CASSAGTGYYEQFF.